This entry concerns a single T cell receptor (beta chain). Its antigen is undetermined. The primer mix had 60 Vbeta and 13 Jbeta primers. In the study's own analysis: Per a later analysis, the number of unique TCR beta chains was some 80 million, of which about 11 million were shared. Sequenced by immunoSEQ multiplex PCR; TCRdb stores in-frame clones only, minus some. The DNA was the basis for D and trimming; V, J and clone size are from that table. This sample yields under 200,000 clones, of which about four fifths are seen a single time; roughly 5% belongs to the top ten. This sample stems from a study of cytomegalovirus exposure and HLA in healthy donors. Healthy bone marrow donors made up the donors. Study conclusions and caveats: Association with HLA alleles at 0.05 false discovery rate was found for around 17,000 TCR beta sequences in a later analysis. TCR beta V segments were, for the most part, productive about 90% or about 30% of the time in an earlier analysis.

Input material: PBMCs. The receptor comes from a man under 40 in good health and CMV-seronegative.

CDR3 coding DNA: TGTGCCAGCAGTCCATTAGCGGGAGCCGGCACAGATACGCAGTATTTT. Translating gives CASSPLAGAGTDTQYF. This chain uses TRBV7-9 with TRBJ2-3; 9 nucleotides agree with TRBD2. Trimming took 6 bases from V and 1 from J; bases not matched to a gene: 8. CDR1 SEHNR and CDR2 FQNEAQ come from the germline V gene (reference sequence). This CDR3 is built from 16 residues.